This T cell receptor beta chain came from a study of T cell repertoires and HLA-DP antigens. Whole-study context: The donors, ranging 18-to-29 to 60-to-69 years, included a couple of males and one female. Sorted CD137+CD4+ samples averaged roughly 200 ng DNA; pre-culture CD4+ samples, roughly 1,200 ng. Study findings and constraints: No separate analysis of naive versus memory CD4+ cells was done. Clones undetected before culture averaged about 35% against one allele and around 50% against the other.

Generated by immunoSEQ multiplex PCR, the TCRdb table keeps only in-frame clones and is missing some. The sample has about 89,000 clones; around nine tenths are singletons. Details on this clone: The antigen remains undetermined.

Germline CDR1 LGHNT, CDR2 FRNRAP. The CDR3 length is 17 residues. V was cut by 4 bases and J by 4 bases, with 20 bases left in between. The chain employs TRBV12-5 and TRBJ1-3; possibly TRBD1 for D (5 bases). Sample: CD4+ T cells from PBMCs. The source of this sequence is a man aged 50 or older in good health and CMV-seronegative. CDR3 coding DNA: TGTGCTAGTGGTTCGGGGGGTTGGGGGAGTATGGGAAACACCATATATTTT. It encodes CASGSGGWGSMGNTIYF.